Below are 7 T cell receptor beta chains sequenced from a single sample in a study of multiple sclerosis patients with progressive multifocal leukoencephalopathy. This table comes from immunoSEQ multiplex PCR, and its TCRdb copy is limited to in-frame clones, with some not included. The sample lists under 35,000 clones, around 92% occurring once. The time point is: before natalizumab initiation. The sample taken for sequencing was PBMCs. These TCRs come from a man under 40 with multiple sclerosis.

The V gene is TRBV4-3, the J gene TRBJ2-2, with D possibly called TRBD1 or TRBD2 (5 bases each). The germline V gene encodes CDR1 LGHNA and CDR2 YSLEER. The CDR3 is 17 amino acids. Trimming stripped 0 bases from V and 6 bases from J, with 17 bases between. The chain's CDR3 is CASSQDHSRRGAGELFF. CDR3 coding DNA: TGCGCCAGCAGCCAAGATCATTCCAGGCGAGGGGCCGGGGAGCTGTTTTTT.

The chain employs TRBV6-4 and TRBJ2-3, with D perhaps TRBD2 (6 bases). The CDR3 has 13 residues. Germline lookup yields CDR1 MRHNA and CDR2 SNTAGT. V was shortened by 5 bases and J by 3 bases, with 9 bases between the two germline ends. The CDR3 is CASSWRATDTQYF. CDR3 DNA sequence: TGTGCCAGCAGTTGGAGGGCTACAGATACGCAGTATTTT.

The chain carries TRBV5-6 and TRBJ2-7; 7 nucleotides align to TRBD1. Trimming cost V 5 bases and J 2 bases; bases outside gene matches: 7. CDR3 length equals 14 residues. Germline CDR1 SGHDT, CDR2 YYEEEE. CDR3 sequence reads: CASSRTGNAYEQYF. The CDR3 bases are TGTGCCAGCAGTCGGACAGGCAACGCCTACGAGCAGTACTTC. Combining the CDR3 with reference TRBV5-6 and TRBJ2-7 gives the whole variable domain DAGVTQSPTHLIKTRGQQVTLRCSPKSGHDTVSWYQQALGQGPQFIFQYYEEEERQRGNFPDRFSGHQFPNYSSELNVNALLLGDSALYLCASSRTGNAYEQYFGPGTRLTVT.

The V and J genes are TRBV27 and TRBJ2-7, with D possibly matching TRBD1 (5 bases). The CDR3 sequence is 15 residues long. Germline values: CDR1 MNHEY, CDR2 SMNVEV (reference sequence). Between the trimmed V and J ends, which lost 3 bases and 3 bases, there was a span of 15 bases. Here the CDR3 DNA reads TGTGCCAGCAGTTTCTTAGCAGGGTTGTACTACGAGCAGTACTTC. Protein sequence: CASSFLAGLYYEQYF.

This sequence joins TRBV4-1 and TRBJ1-2; D not resolved. Germline values: CDR1 MGHRA, CDR2 YSYEKL. Trimming took off 1 base at V and 0 bases at J, with 18 bases between the two ends. The CDR3 runs to 18 residues. Here the CDR3 DNA reads TGCGCCAGCAGCCAAGGGACCGGGAGGAAGGGCTCTAACTATGGCTACACCTTC. As protein: CASSQGTGRKGSNYGYTF.

This clone has a handful of counts. This sequence joins TRBV7-2 and TRBJ1-2; the D gene is possibly TRBD1 (5 bases). V lost 5 bases and J 8 bases, leaving 18 bases between the germline ends. CDR1 is SGHTA, CDR2 FQGNSA, per germline. This CDR3 comprises 14 residues. CDR3 DNA sequence: TGTGCCAGCAGCCCCTGGGCCGCCAGGGAGGGCTACACCTTC. Translated, it gives CASSPWAAREGYTF.

The V gene is TRBV29-1, the J gene TRBJ2-1; the match to TRBD2 covers 13 bases. V was clipped by 3 bases and J by 0 bases; unmatched bases: 5. The CDR3 contains 17 residues. Germline-derived CDR1 and CDR2 are SQVTM and ANQGSEA. The CDR3, as DNA: TGCAGCGTTGAGGGGACTAGCGGGGCAAGCTCCTACAATGAGCAGTTCTTC. Translated: CSVEGTSGASSYNEQFF.